Given below is one TCR beta chain in context. This clonotype was recorded at least ten times. It lacks a known antigen. No much larger clone is present one base from it, and per-base qualities are unavailable. This sample was taken from a study of T cells in Graves' hyperthyroidism and ophthalmopathy (dated by TCRdb to between 2018 and 2021). Context from the whole study: Peripheral blood samples were taken at the time of initial diagnosis, prior to any treatment. A discovery cohort of fewer than 110 patients, about 40 with Graves' ophthalmopathy and about 58 with stable Graves' hyperthyroidism, was used to find distinguishing TCR V-J signatures. Prospective prediction of ophthalmopathy was tested in an independent validation cohort consisting of about 19 hyperthyroidism patients and some 15 patients who later progressed to ophthalmopathy. The 90 to 100 discovery patients were randomly split 7:3 into training and test sets. Thyroid tissue and blood T-cell repertoires from six Graves' hyperthyroidism patients were also compared in the study. Once sampling was done, hyperthyroidism patients were given methimazole at a starting dose of 30 mg daily, whereas ophthalmopathy patients were given high-dose intravenous methylprednisolone. TCR Vbeta CDR3 sequencing of 140 or so peripheral blood samples (43 ophthalmopathy, some 75 hyperthyroidism and some 17 progressor patients) is reported in the paper. Points the paper makes about the study in general: Blood samples also contained most of the expanded thyroid clonotypes (frequency above 0.001), which suggests that blood repertoires may reflect thyroid immune responses. Sample size was not statistically predetermined, and blinding of investigators to group allocation was not performed. A 13 V-J signature model separated ophthalmopathy from stable hyperthyroidism, with around 90% sensitivity and 81.08% specificity in cross-validation and 80%/75% in testing. During validation, the model predicted progression to ophthalmopathy a median of around 7 months ahead of onset, with around 71% sensitivity and 72% to 85% specificity.

Based on the germline V gene, the CDR1 and CDR2 sequences are SGHTA and FQGNSA. Trimming leaves V shorter by 3 bases and J shorter by 7 bases, with the junction holding 5 bases beyond the gene matches. The CDR3 contains 14 residues, cysteine and phenylalanine counted. Only the CDR3 DNA stays, 42 bases, in frame from base 1. TCR beta CDR3 regions were amplified from RNA transcripts. The TCR CDR3 was subjected to a first round of RT-PCR using the HTBI primer set and the Qiagen OneStep RT-PCR kit. The libraries were constructed in a second round of multiplex PCR and then size-selected and purified. Sequencing of the libraries was done on an Illumina HiSeq2000 using paired-end 100 bp reads. The original methods were these. SOAPnuke was used to process the raw data, with reads discarded if the reads contained adapters or uncalled bases, had a mean Phred below 15, or lacked an exact constant-primer or identifier match. High-quality paired reads were merged with COPE v1.2.5, and unique nucleotide sequences were defined as clonotypes. MiTCR v1.1 was used to align the clonotypes against IMGT TRBV, TRBD and TRBJ reference segments. The analysis was restricted to V-J combinations with a frequency above 0.0001, which together covered 99.2% of the repertoires. The TCS score was defined as F50 (clonal expansion) divided by E x V (chaos), with BLOSUM62-based TCRdist calculated between CDR3 peptides within each V-J. Welch's t-statistics and random forest reduced around 510 V-J features to about 13, which were used in a naive Bayes classifier (R e1071). TCRdb's own reprocessing of the public reads used fastp at Q25 and MiXCR and kept productive beta chains. Here each entry gathers all rows of one CDR3 protein and keeps the most common genes and DNA. These V and J calls originate from TCRdb's pipeline instead of the authors' own analysis. The sample table contains 500,000 to 650,000 distinct CDR3 sequences; only one count was recorded for 17% of them. The top ten constitute under 20% of the sample.

In the ophthalmopathy patients, disease was moderately to severely active, with a Clinical Activity Score of 3 or more, a NOSPECS grade of 4 or more, and a duration of less than 3 months. Patients with uncontrolled infections, other autoimmune diseases, pregnancy or lactation were excluded. Diagnoses were established on the basis of clinical symptoms, serum thyroxine and TRAb, thyroid ultrasound, and orbital computed tomography. Ficoll-Paque density gradient centrifugation was used to isolate PBMCs from about 9.4 ml of fresh peripheral blood. Total RNA was extracted with Trizol reagent, and quality was checked on an Agilent 2100 Bioanalyzer.

Sequenced input: blood. The chain couples TRBV7-2 to TRBJ2-7; TRBD2 matches 11 bases in the middle. The receptor comes from a woman aged 18 to 35 with Graves' ophthalmopathy. CDR3 reads: CASSFTSGSREQYF. The nucleotides read TGTGCCAGCAGCTTCACTAGCGGGAGTCGGGAGCAGTACTTC.